This passage covers 5 T cell receptor beta chains from one sample sequenced in a study of shared clonotypes between healthy human individuals. Measured with immunoSEQ multiplex PCR; TCRdb has only the in-frame clones, and not every one. Among over a million clones listed, approximately 98% were seen once. Sequencing was done on a sample of naive CD4+ T cells sorted from blood. As for subset: CD45RA+ positively selected. The receptors here all came from a man aged 25 to 40 in good health.

CDR3 amino acids: CASSHVSGRAPYEQYF. The CDR3, as DNA: TGCGCCAGCAGCCACGTCAGCGGGAGGGCACCCTACGAGCAGTACTTC. The V gene is TRBV4-3, the J gene TRBJ2-7; TRBD2 aligns across 10 bases. V lost 3 bases and J lost 2; bases outside the gene matches: 7. This CDR3 contains 16 residues. In germline, CDR1 is LGHNA, CDR2 YSLEER.

This chain joins TRBV5-1 and TRBJ2-2; TRBD1 matches at 9 bases. Germline V lookup: CDR1 SGHRS, CDR2 YFSETQ. V lost 4 bases to trimming and J lost 3 bases; unmatched junction nucleotides: 10. The CDR3 has 17 residues. Here the CDR3 reads CASSRGARTGDTGELFF. As DNA, the CDR3 is TGCGCCAGCAGCAGAGGGGCAAGGACAGGGGACACCGGGGAGCTGTTTTTT.

This clone was picked up one time. The CDR3 DNA is TGTGCCAGCAGTGAAGGGGGTCTCGGTTATGGCTACACCTTC. This sequence encodes CASSEGGLGYGYTF. V is TRBV2 and J is TRBJ1-2; D gene uncertain. Per the germline V gene, CDR1 is SNHLY and CDR2 is FYNNEI. This CDR3 has 14 residues. Trimming took off 1 base at V and 5 bases at J, with 11 bases between the two ends.

The V and J genes are TRBV6-6 and TRBJ2-1; 8 bases map to TRBD2. Per the germline V gene, CDR1 is MNHNY and CDR2 is SVGAGI (reference sequence). The CDR3 sequence is 16 residues long. V was clipped by 5 bases and J by 2 bases; unmatched bases: 8. This CDR3 reads CASSIREGFAYNEQFF. The CDR3 DNA follows: TGTGCCAGCAGTATACGGGAGGGGTTCGCCTACAATGAGCAGTTCTTC.

The chain carries TRBV10-3 and TRBJ2-1; 10 bases line up with TRBD2. From germline, CDR1 is ENHRY and CDR2 SYGVKD. CDR3 length equals 16 residues. The ends lost 2 bases at V and 6 bases at J; junction bases unmatched: 7. The CDR3 DNA sequence: TGTGCCATCAGTGAGGTAGCGGGAGGAGGGGGCAATGAGCAGTTCTTC. Translated, it gives CAISEVAGGGGNEQFF.